The 21 T cell receptor beta chains below were found in one sample sequenced in a study of CD4 T cells in relation to SARS-CoV-2 and coronaviruses. Here immunoSEQ multiplex PCR was the method, and the copy in TCRdb shows in-frame clones only, minus some. Of about 38,000 clones listed, roughly 80% are singletons. These receptors' targets are unknown. Sequenced material: memory CD4+ T cells from PBMCs, cultured in vitro. Every receptor here comes from an adult with COVID-19.

The chain combines TRBV4-1 with TRBJ2-5, with 7 nucleotides matching TRBD2. The germline V gene has CDR1 MGHRA and CDR2 YSYEKL. V shed 5 bases and J 4 bases; nucleotides not matched to a gene: 10. CDR3 length equals 15 residues. This chain's CDR3 is CASSWLPGGGETQYF. CDR3 DNA: TGCGCCAGCAGCTGGCTACCGGGAGGCGGAGAGACCCAGTACTTC.

The chain is built from TRBV2 and TRBJ2-1; D uncertain. The length of the CDR3 is 15 residues. Looked up from germline, CDR1 is SNHLY and CDR2 is FYNNEI. Trimming took off 6 bases at V and 0 bases at J, with 12 bases between the two ends. The DNA for the CDR3 is TGTGCCAGCAGGTACGACCTAAACTCCTACAATGAGCAGTTCTTC. This sequence encodes CASRYDLNSYNEQFF.

There are a few counts of this clone. The V and J genes are TRBV24-1 and TRBJ2-1; D is perhaps TRBD1 or TRBD2 (5 bases each). V was trimmed by 4 bases and J by 6 bases, leaving 15 bases between them. This CDR3 spans 15 amino acids. Germline lookup yields CDR1 KGHDR and CDR2 SFDVKD. This chain's CDR3 is CATSDSGPGRNEQFF. CDR3 coding DNA: TGTGCCACCAGTGACTCCGGTCCGGGGCGCAATGAGCAGTTCTTC.

This chain uses TRBV7-2 with TRBJ2-7; no definite D call. The CDR3 runs 13 residues. Germline V gives CDR1 SGHTA, CDR2 FQGNSA. The ends were cut back, 1 base at V and 2 bases at J, with 6 bases in the middle. The CDR3 is CASSLDRAYEQYF. DNA for the CDR3: TGTGCCAGCAGCTTAGACCGGGCCTACGAGCAGTACTTC.

V is TRBV6-6 and J is TRBJ2-2; TRBD2 aligns across 10 bases. Germline-derived CDR1 and CDR2 are MNHNY and SVGAGI (reference sequence). The CDR3 runs 16 residues. Losses at the gene ends were 5 bases for V and 5 bases for J; bases not matched to a gene: 8. CDR3 in amino acids: CASSTLAGVRTGELFF. CDR3 sequence (DNA): TGTGCCAGCAGTACCCTAGCGGGAGTACGGACCGGGGAGCTGTTTTTT.

The rearrangement uses TRBV5-6 and TRBJ2-5; D is undetermined. The CDR3 has 10 amino acids. V lost 7 bases and J 1 base, leaving 2 bases between the germline ends. Germline CDR1 and CDR2: SGHDT and YYEEEE. CDR3: CASGQETQYF. CDR3 bases: TGTGCCAGCGGCCAAGAGACCCAGTACTTC.

The genes are TRBV18 and TRBJ2-5, with 10 bases matching TRBD2. The junction had 6 bases not matched to a gene; V was cut back by 1 base and J by 4 bases. Germline-derived CDR1 and CDR2 are KGHSH and LQKENI. CDR3 length equals 16 residues. The CDR3 DNA sequence: TGTGCCAGCTCACCACGGAGGCTAGCGGGAGCAGAGACCCAGTACTTC. Translation: CASSPRRLAGAETQYF.

The gene calls are TRBV27 and TRBJ2-2; D call uncertain. Trimming stripped 3 bases from V and 6 bases from J, with 2 bases between. Germline V lookup: CDR1 MNHEY, CDR2 SMNVEV (reference sequence). The CDR3 consists of 11 residues. CDR3 protein: CASSLSGELFF. CDR3 nucleotides: TGTGCCAGCAGTTTGTCCGGGGAGCTGTTTTTT.

CDR3 coding DNA: TGTGCCAGCAGTTACCGGACAGCGTACGAGCAGTACTTC. Residues: CASSYRTAYEQYF. The V gene is TRBV6-5, the J gene TRBJ2-7; maybe TRBD1 (6 bases). The CDR3 is 13 residues long. Germline lookup yields CDR1 MNHEY and CDR2 SVGAGI. Deletions cut 2 bases from V and 4 bases from J, with 9 bases between.

The DNA of the CDR3 is TGTGCCAGCAGCCATACCGGCCTTTCCTACGAGCAGTACTTC. Its translation is CASSHTGLSYEQYF. The chain links TRBV3-1 (or the pseudogene TRBV3-2) to TRBJ2-7; D uncertain. There are 14 residues in the CDR3. Germline V lookup: CDR1 LGHDT, CDR2 YNNKEL (reference sequence). Trimming shortened V by 3 bases and J by 1 base, and 10 bases separated the two germline ends.

V usage is TRBV15 and J usage is TRBJ2-1; 13 bases line up with TRBD2. The length of the CDR3 is 17 residues. In germline, CDR1 is LNHNV, CDR2 YYDKDF (reference sequence). V dropped 3 bases and J dropped 5; count of bases not matched to a gene: 7. In DNA, the CDR3 is TGTGCCACCAGCAGGACCACTAGCGGGAGGGCCAACAATGAGCAGTTCTTC. Encoded protein: CATSRTTSGRANNEQFF.

CDR3 protein: CASSFFSGRSTDTQYF. The CDR3 region has the DNA TGTGCCAGCAGCTTTTTCAGTGGCAGGAGCACAGATACGCAGTATTTT. The chain carries TRBV7-9 and TRBJ2-3; D is unresolved. The V gene lost 3 bases and the J gene lost 0 bases, with 13 bases spanning the gap. This CDR3 has 16 residues. Looked up from germline, CDR1 is SEHNR and CDR2 is FQNEAQ (reference sequence).

The chain joins TRBV6-6 to TRBJ1-3; 7 bases fit TRBD1. Germline lookup yields CDR1 MNHNY and CDR2 SVGAGI (reference sequence). The trim removed 2 bases at V and 4 bases at J, leaving 5 bases unmatched. There are 15 residues in the CDR3. CDR3 amino acids: CASSYGTAGGNTIYF. Here the CDR3 DNA reads TGTGCCAGCAGTTACGGGACAGCCGGCGGAAACACCATATATTTT.

This clone is a singleton in its sample. J is TRBJ1-2 and V is TRBV7-2, with D unclear. The V gene lost 2 bases and the J gene lost 6 bases, with 16 bases spanning the gap. This CDR3 spans 15 amino acids. CDR1 SGHTA and CDR2 FQGNSA come from the germline V gene. CDR3 bases: TGTGCCAGCAGCTTAAAGATTCGGGCGGAAGATGGCTACACCTTC. Protein: CASSLKIRAEDGYTF.

The rearrangement links TRBV4-1 to TRBJ2-3; no reliable D call. CDR3 length equals 15 residues. CDR1 and CDR2 (germline): MGHRA, YSYEKL. With 4 bases removed from V and 1 base from J, the gap between germline ends came to 12 bases. The CDR3 is CASSPTILGTDTQYF. The CDR3 nucleotides are TGCGCCAGCAGCCCTACTATCCTAGGCACAGATACGCAGTATTTT.

The rearrangement uses TRBV2 and TRBJ2-7, with TRBD1 identical over 9 bases. The germline V gene has CDR1 SNHLY and CDR2 FYNNEI. The CDR3 is 13 residues long. V trimming: 9 bases; J trimming: 7 bases; junction bases outside the gene matches: 10. The CDR3 DNA reads TGTGCCAGTGGGGGACAGGGTAGAAGAGAGCAGTACTTC. Translating it yields CASGGQGRREQYF. Looking up the rest from reference TRBV2 and TRBJ2-7 gives the full variable domain: EPEVTQTPSHQVTQMGQEVILRCVPISNHLYFYWYRQILGQKVEFLVSFYNNEISEKSEIFDDQFSVERPDGSNFTLKIRSTKLEDSAMYFCASGGQGRREQYFGPGTRLTVT.

The chain employs TRBV18 and TRBJ1-1; no clear D. Trimming removed 6 bases at V and 2 bases at J, with 10 bases between. CDR3 length: 13 amino acids. Germline loops: CDR1 KGHSH, CDR2 LQKENI. CDR3 DNA sequence: TGTGCCAGCTCCCGTGACACCAACACTGAAGCTTTCTTT. Translating it yields CASSRDTNTEAFF. The full variable domain, its missing parts supplied by reference TRBV18 and TRBJ1-1, is NAGVMQNPRHLVRRRGQEARLRCSPMKGHSHVYWYRQLPEEGLKFMVYLQKENIIDESGMPKERFSAEFPKEGPSILRIQQVVRGDSAAYFCASSRDTNTEAFFGQGTRLTVV.

The rearrangement links TRBV7-9 to TRBJ2-2; D ambiguous. This CDR3 contains 14 residues. In germline, CDR1 is SEHNR, CDR2 FQNEAQ (reference sequence). The V end lost 6 bases, the J end lost 7 bases, and 15 bases lay between the germline ends. The CDR3 region is CASSQALYNGELFF. In DNA form, the CDR3 reads TGTGCCAGCAGTCAGGCCCTATATAACGGGGAGCTGTTTTTT.

As concerns this clone: Germline and junction disagree at one end, which may indicate a read error. The gene calls are TRBV7-7 and TRBJ2-5; 8 nucleotides line up with TRBD2. From germline, CDR1 is SSHAT and CDR2 FNYEAQ (reference sequence). The CDR3 is 15 amino acids. CDR3 DNA sequence: TGTGCTAGCAGCTCTCGGGAGGGCCAGGGAGAGACCCAGTACTTC. This encodes CASSSREGQGETQYF.

This clone was found a few times. The V gene is TRBV7-9, the J gene TRBJ2-7, with D unresolved. Trimming removed 0 bases at V and 5 bases at J, with 11 bases between. Germline CDR1 and CDR2: SEHNR and FQNEAQ (reference sequence). CDR3 length: 14 amino acids. The CDR3 nucleotides read TGTGCCAGCAGCTTAGCGGCAGGTATTGACGAGCAGTACTTC. It codes for CASSLAAGIDEQYF.

The CDR3 nucleotides are TGTGCCAGTAATAGCCAGTCTAATACTGAAGCTTTCTTT. Translated, it gives CASNSQSNTEAFF. V gene TRBV19 combines with J gene TRBJ1-1; D gene uncertain. Trimming removed 7 bases from V and 5 bases from J, with 14 bases in between. Germline V gene sequence: CDR1 LNHDA, CDR2 SQIVND (reference sequence). CDR3 length equals 13 residues.